This T cell receptor (beta chain) was obtained from a study of cytotoxic CD8 clonotypes in ibrutinib-treated CLL. Study-wide context: By median around 70 months, approximately twelve had progressed and around 15 stayed remitted; responses had been 2 complete and 25 or so partial.

Some clones are missing from TCRdb's copy, which holds only in-frame ones; the method was immunoSEQ multiplex PCR. The sample records over 120,000 clones, 79% being singletons. The CDR3 spans 18 residues. V was pared by 1 base and J by 0 bases, with 7 bases of the junction left unmatched. Germline-derived CDR1 and CDR2 are KGHSH and LQKENI. The chain links TRBV18 to TRBJ2-4, with 9 bases aligning to TRBD2. The clonotype was recovered from a human donor with chronic lymphocytic leukemia. The sample here was PBMCs, taken after 12 months of ibrutinib treatment. In DNA, the CDR3 is TGTGCCAGCTCACCACGGACTAGCGTGGGGGTAGCCAAAAACATTCAGTACTTC. Amino acid sequence: CASSPRTSVGVAKNIQYF.